One T cell receptor beta chain is described in this entry. Its specificity is not known. Clones were sequenced by immunoSEQ multiplex PCR, and TCRdb holds only the in-frame ones, with some missing. The sample has 82,000 or so clones; 92% are singletons. The sample is drawn from a study of OX40 agonist ivuxolimab in advanced cancers. Regarding the study as a whole: Near-lowest levels of clonal expansion characterized partial responders at 0.1-3.0 mg/kg. The study observed clonal expansion of CD4+ and CD8+ blood T cells by week 6 at 0.1 to 3.0 mg/kg.

Germline CDR1 is MDHEN and CDR2 is SYDVKM. The CDR3 loop spans 15 amino acids. Unmatched junction bases numbered 4, after V lost 5 bases and J lost 6 bases. The origin of this receptor is an adult with an advanced solid tumor such as melanoma, head and neck, liver or kidney cancer. This chain links TRBV28 with TRBJ2-5; 15 nucleotides line up with TRBD2. The sequences come from CD4+ or CD8+ T cells sorted from blood, collected in a trial of the OX40 agonist ivuxolimab. The CDR3 protein is CASSPGTSGRQTQYF. CDR3 bases: TGTGCCAGCAGTCCCGGGACTAGCGGGAGGCAGACCCAGTACTTC.